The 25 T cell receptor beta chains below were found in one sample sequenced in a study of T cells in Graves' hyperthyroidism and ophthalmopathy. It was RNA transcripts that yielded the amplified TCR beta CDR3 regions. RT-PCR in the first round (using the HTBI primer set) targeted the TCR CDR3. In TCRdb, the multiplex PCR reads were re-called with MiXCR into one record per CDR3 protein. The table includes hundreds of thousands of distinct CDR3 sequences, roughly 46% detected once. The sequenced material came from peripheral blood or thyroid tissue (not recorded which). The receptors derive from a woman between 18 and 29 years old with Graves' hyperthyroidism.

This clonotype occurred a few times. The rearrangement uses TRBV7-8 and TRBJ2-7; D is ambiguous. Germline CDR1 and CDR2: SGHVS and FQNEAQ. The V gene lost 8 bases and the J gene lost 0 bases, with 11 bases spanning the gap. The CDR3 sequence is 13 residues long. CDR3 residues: CASGRPNSYEQYF. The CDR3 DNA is TGTGCCAGCGGGCGGCCGAACTCCTACGAGCAGTACTTC. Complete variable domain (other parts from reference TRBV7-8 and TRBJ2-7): GAGVSQSPRYKVAKRGQDVALRCDPISGHVSLFWYQQALGQGPEFLTYFQNEAQLDKSGLPSDRFFAERPEGSVSTLKIQRTQQEDSAVYLCASGRPNSYEQYFGPGTRLTVT.

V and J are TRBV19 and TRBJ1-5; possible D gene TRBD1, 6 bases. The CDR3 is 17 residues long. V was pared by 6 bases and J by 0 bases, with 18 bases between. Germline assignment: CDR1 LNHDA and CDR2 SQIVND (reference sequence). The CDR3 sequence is CASRTGQRTFSNQPQHF. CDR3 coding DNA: TGTGCCAGTAGAACGGGACAACGAACCTTTAGCAATCAGCCCCAGCATTTT.

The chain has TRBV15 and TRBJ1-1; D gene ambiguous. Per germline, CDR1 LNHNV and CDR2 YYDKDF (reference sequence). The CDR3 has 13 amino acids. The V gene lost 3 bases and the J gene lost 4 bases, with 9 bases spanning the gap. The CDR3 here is CATSSLWGTEAFF. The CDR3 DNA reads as TGTGCCACCAGCAGCTTGTGGGGCACTGAAGCTTTCTTT.

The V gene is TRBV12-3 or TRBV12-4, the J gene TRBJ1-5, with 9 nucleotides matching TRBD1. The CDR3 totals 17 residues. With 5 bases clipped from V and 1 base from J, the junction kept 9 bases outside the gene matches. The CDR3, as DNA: TGTGCCAGCAGTCCTTACAGGGGGCAGGGGAGCAATCAGCCCCAGCATTTT. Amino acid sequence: CASSPYRGQGSNQPQHF.

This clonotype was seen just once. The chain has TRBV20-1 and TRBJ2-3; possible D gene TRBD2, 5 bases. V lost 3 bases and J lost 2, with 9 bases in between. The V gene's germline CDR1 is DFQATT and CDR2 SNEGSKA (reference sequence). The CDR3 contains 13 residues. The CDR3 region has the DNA TGCAGTGCTAGCGGGGAGAACACAGATACGCAGTATTTT. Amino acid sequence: CSASGENTDTQYF.

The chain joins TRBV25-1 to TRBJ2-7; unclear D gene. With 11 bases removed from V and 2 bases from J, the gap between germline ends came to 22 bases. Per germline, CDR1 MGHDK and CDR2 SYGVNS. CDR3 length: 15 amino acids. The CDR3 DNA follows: TGTGCCTGGAGTTGGTTTGGCCGTGATACCTACGAGCAGTACTTC. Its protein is CAWSWFGRDTYEQYF.

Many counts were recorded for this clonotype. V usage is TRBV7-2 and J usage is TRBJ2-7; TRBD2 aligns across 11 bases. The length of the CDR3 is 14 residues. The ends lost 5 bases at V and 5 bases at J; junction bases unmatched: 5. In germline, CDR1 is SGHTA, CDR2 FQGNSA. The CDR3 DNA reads TGTGCCAGCAGCACGACTAGCGGGACGCACGAGCAGTACTTC. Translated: CASSTTSGTHEQYF.

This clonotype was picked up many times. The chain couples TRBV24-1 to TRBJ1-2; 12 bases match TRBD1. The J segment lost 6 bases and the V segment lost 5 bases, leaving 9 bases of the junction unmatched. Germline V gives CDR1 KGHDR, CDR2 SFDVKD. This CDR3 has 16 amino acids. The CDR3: CATSAGQGAPIDGYTF. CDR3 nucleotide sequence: TGTGCCACCAGTGCGGGACAGGGGGCCCCCATTGATGGCTACACCTTC.

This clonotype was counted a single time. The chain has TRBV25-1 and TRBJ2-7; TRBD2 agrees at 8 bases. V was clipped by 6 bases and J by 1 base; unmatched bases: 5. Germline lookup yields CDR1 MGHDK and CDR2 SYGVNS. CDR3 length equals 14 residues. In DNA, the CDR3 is TGTGCCAGCAGGGGACGGGAGGGGTCCTACGAGCAGTACTTC. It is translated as CASRGREGSYEQYF.

The CDR3 protein is CASSQEVGVNTEAFF. CDR3 DNA: TGTGCCAGCAGCCAAGAGGTAGGGGTAAACACTGAAGCTTTCTTT. The V and J genes are TRBV7-9 and TRBJ1-1; D perhaps matches TRBD1 (5 bases). This CDR3 region has 15 residues. The V gene's germline CDR1 is SEHNR and CDR2 FQNEAQ (reference sequence). The V end was cut by 5 bases, the J end by 2 bases, with 15 bases between. Variable domain in full (rest from reference TRBV7-9 and TRBJ1-1): DTGVSQNPRHKITKRGQNVTFRCDPISEHNRLYWYRQTLGQGPEFLTYFQNEAQLEKSRLLSDRFSAERPKGSFSTLEIQRTEQGDSAMYLCASSQEVGVNTEAFFGQGTRLTVV.

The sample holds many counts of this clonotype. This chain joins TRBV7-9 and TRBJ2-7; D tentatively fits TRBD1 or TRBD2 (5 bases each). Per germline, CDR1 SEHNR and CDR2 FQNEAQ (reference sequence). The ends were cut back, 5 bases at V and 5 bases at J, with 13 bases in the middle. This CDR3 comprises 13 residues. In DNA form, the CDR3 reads TGTGCCAGCAGCCCAGGGACCGGGCACGAGCAGTACTTC. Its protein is CASSPGTGHEQYF.

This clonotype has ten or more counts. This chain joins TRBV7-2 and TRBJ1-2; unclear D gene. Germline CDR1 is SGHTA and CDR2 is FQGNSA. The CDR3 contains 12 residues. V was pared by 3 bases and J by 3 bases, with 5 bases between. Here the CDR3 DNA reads TGTGCCAGCAGCTTGACATACTATGGCTACACCTTC. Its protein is CASSLTYYGYTF.

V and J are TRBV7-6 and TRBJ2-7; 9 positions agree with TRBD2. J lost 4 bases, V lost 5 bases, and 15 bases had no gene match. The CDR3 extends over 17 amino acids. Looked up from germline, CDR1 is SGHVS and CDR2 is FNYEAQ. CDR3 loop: CASSGILTPSGAYEQYF. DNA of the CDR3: TGTGCCAGCAGCGGAATTTTGACACCTAGCGGGGCGTACGAGCAGTACTTC.

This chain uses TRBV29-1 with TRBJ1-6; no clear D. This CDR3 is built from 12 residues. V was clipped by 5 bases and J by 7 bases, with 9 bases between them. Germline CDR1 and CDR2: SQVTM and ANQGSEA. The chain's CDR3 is CSVRTINSPLHF. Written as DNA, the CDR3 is TGCAGCGTTCGCACAATCAATTCACCCCTCCACTTT.

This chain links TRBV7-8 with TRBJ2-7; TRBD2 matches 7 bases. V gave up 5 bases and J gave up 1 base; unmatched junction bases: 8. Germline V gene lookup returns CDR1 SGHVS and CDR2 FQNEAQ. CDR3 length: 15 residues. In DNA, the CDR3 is TGTGCCAGCAGCCCCAGGGCTAGCGGTTCCTACGAGCAGTACTTC. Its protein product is CASSPRASGSYEQYF.

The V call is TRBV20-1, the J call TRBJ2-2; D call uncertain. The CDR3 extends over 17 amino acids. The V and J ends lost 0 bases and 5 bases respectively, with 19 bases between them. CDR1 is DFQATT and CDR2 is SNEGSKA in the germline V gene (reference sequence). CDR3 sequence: CSARDFLRETATGELFF. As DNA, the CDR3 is TGCAGTGCTAGAGATTTCCTCCGAGAGACGGCTACCGGGGAGCTGTTTTTT.

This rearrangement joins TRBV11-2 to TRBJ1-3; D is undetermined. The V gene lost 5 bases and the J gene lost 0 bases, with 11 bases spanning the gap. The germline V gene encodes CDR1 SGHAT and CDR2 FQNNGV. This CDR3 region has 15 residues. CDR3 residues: CASSRSLSSGNTIYF. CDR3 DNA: TGTGCCAGCAGCCGAAGTCTGAGCTCTGGAAACACCATATATTTT. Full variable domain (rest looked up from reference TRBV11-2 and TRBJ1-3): EAGVAQSPRYKIIEKRQSVAFWCNPISGHATLYWYQQILGQGPKLLIQFQNNGVVDDSQLPKDRFSAERLKGVDSTLKIQPAKLEDSAVYLCASSRSLSSGNTIYFGEGSWLTVV.

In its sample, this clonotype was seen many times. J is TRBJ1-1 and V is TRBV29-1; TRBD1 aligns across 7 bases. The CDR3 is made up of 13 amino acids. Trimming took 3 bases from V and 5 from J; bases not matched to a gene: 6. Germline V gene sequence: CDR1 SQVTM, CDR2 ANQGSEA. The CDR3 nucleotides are TGCAGCGTTGACAGGGGGAGACGGACTGAAGCTTTCTTT. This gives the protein CSVDRGRRTEAFF.

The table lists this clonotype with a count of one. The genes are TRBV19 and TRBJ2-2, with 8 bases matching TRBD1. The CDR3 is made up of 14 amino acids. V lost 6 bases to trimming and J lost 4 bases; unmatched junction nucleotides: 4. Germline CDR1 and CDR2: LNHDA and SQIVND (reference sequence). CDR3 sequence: CASRRTGPTGELFF. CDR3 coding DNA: TGTGCCAGTAGGCGGACAGGGCCCACCGGGGAGCTGTTTTTT.

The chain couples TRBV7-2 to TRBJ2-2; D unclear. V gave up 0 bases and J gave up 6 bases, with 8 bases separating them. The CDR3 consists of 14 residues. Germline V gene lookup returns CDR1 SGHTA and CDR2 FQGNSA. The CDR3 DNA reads TGTGCCAGCAGCTTAGCGGGATGGGCCGGGGAGCTGTTTTTT. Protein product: CASSLAGWAGELFF.

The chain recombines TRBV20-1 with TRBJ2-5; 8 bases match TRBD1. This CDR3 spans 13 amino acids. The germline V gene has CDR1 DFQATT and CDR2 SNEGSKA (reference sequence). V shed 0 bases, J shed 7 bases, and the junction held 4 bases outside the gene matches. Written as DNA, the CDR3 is TGCAGTGCTAGAGAGTACAGGGGGACGACCCAGTACTTC. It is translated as CSAREYRGTTQYF.

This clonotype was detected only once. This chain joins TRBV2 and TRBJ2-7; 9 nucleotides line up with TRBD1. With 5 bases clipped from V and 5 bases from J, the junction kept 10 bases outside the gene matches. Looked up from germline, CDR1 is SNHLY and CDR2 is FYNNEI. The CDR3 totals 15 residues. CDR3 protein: CASSYSGTGRDEQYF. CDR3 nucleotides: TGTGCCAGCAGTTACTCAGGGACAGGGCGCGACGAGCAGTACTTC.

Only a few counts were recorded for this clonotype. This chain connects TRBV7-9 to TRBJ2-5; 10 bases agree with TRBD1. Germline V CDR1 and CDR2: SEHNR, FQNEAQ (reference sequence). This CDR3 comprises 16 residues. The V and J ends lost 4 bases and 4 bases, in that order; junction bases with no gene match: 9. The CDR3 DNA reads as TGTGCCAGCAGCTACCGGAACCGGACAGGGGGAGAGACCCAGTACTTC. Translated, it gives CASSYRNRTGGETQYF.

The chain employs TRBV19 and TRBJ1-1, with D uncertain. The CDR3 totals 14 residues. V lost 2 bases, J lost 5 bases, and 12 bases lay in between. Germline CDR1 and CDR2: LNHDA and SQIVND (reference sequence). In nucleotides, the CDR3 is TGTGCCAGTAGTATATATGGGAGTGGGACTGAAGCTTTCTTT. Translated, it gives CASSIYGSGTEAFF.

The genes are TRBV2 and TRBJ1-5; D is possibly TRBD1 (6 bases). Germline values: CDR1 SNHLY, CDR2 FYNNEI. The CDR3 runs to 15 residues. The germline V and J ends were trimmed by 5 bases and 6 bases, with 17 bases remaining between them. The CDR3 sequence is CASSTYRERGQPQHF. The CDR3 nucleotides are TGTGCCAGCAGTACTTACAGGGAAAGGGGTCAGCCCCAGCATTTT. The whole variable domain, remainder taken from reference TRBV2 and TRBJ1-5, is EPEVTQTPSHQVTQMGQEVILRCVPISNHLYFYWYRQILGQKVEFLVSFYNNEISEKSEIFDDQFSVERPDGSNFTLKIRSTKLEDSAMYFCASSTYRERGQPQHFGDGTRLSIL.